Below, 32 T cell receptor beta chains from the same sample are listed, as sequenced in a study of control samples from healthy donors and cancer patients. Measured with immunoSEQ multiplex PCR; TCRdb has only the in-frame clones, and not every one. The sample comprises around 89,000 clones, roughly four fifths of which are singletons, and around a tenth rests with the top ten. Sequences were obtained from blood. The receptors here all came from a woman aged 60-75 years in good health.

The V call is TRBV5-8, the J call TRBJ2-2; D ambiguous. Trimming took 2 bases from V and 0 from J, leaving 11 bases between them. CDR3 size: 16 residues. Germline CDR1 is SGHTS and CDR2 is YDEGEE. CDR3 loop: CASSFVQPTNTGELFF. CDR3 sequence (DNA): TGTGCCAGCAGCTTCGTTCAGCCAACGAACACCGGGGAGCTGTTTTTT.

The rearrangement joins TRBV20-1 to TRBJ1-4, with D hard to call. Germline V gene sequence: CDR1 DFQATT, CDR2 SNEGSKA (reference sequence). The CDR3 contains 11 residues. The V end lost 6 bases, the J end lost 8 bases, and 10 bases lay between the germline ends. In DNA form, the CDR3 reads TGCAGTGCCAGACTCCCAGAAAAACTGTTTTTT. Its protein is CSARLPEKLFF.

The gene calls are TRBV19 and TRBJ2-3, with D possibly being TRBD1 (6 bases). V lost 3 bases, J lost 2 bases, and 9 bases lay in between. The CDR3 contains 14 residues. Germline V gives CDR1 LNHDA, CDR2 SQIVND (reference sequence). DNA of the CDR3: TGTGCCAGTAGTATTGGACAGCACACAGATACGCAGTATTTT. Translation: CASSIGQHTDTQYF.

This clone has a handful of counts. V gene TRBV19 combines with J gene TRBJ2-6, with D unresolved. The germline gives CDR1 LNHDA, CDR2 SQIVND (reference sequence). Trimming removed 5 bases at V and 1 base at J, with 6 bases between. The CDR3 has 14 amino acids. The CDR3 is CASSVGSGANVLTF. In DNA, the CDR3 is TGTGCCAGTAGTGTGGGATCTGGGGCCAACGTCCTGACTTTC.

V usage is TRBV28 and J usage is TRBJ2-7, with D uncertain. V lost 4 bases to trimming and J lost 9 bases, with 16 bases between them. This CDR3 contains 13 residues. Germline-derived CDR1 and CDR2 are MDHEN and SYDVKM. CDR3 loop: CASSSDRALGQYF. CDR3 sequence (DNA): TGTGCCAGCAGTTCTGACCGCGCACTCGGGCAGTACTTC.

The V gene is TRBV9, the J gene TRBJ1-2; 9 bases align to TRBD1. The CDR3 covers 14 residues. Trimming took 5 bases from V and 4 from J; bases not matched to a gene: 6. Germline values: CDR1 SGDLS, CDR2 YYNGEE. CDR3 DNA: TGTGCCAGCAGTCGGACAGGGGTGAGCTATGGCTACACCTTC. Translation: CASSRTGVSYGYTF.

This clone has only a few counts. The V gene is TRBV28, the J gene TRBJ2-7; 7 nucleotides match TRBD2. V shed 6 bases, J shed 0 bases, and the junction held 8 bases outside the gene matches. The CDR3 sequence is 15 residues long. Germline-derived CDR1 and CDR2 are MDHEN and SYDVKM. CDR3 coding DNA: TGTGCCAGCAGCCTTGGGGGAGGGGCCTCCTACGAGCAGTACTTC. Amino acids: CASSLGGGASYEQYF.

This clone appeared a single time. The V gene is TRBV9, the J gene TRBJ2-3; D unresolved. The germline V and J ends were trimmed by 5 bases and 1 base, with 11 bases remaining between them. Per germline, CDR1 SGDLS and CDR2 YYNGEE. The CDR3 sequence is 14 residues long. The CDR3 DNA reads TGTGCCAGCAGGGCTCGATCGGGCACAGATACGCAGTATTTT. Translation: CASRARSGTDTQYF. Based on the CDR3 plus reference TRBV9 and TRBJ2-3, the full variable domain is DSGVTQTPKHLITATGQRVTLRCSPRSGDLSVYWYQQSLDQGLQFLIQYYNGEERAKGNILERFSAQQFPDLHSELNLSSLELGDSALYFCASRARSGTDTQYFGPGTRLTVL.

The chain combines TRBV18 with TRBJ2-7; TRBD1 is a possible D gene (6 bases). The CDR3 is 14 residues long. Looked up from germline, CDR1 is KGHSH and CDR2 is LQKENI. The V gene lost 3 bases and the J gene lost 0 bases, with 9 bases spanning the gap. CDR3 DNA sequence: TGTGCCAGCTCACCCGGGACAATCTCCTACGAGCAGTACTTC. Its protein product is CASSPGTISYEQYF.

J is TRBJ1-5 and V is TRBV19; D possibly corresponds to TRBD1 (6 bases). The CDR3 spans 12 residues. V was shortened by 6 bases and J by 6 bases, with 9 bases between the two germline ends. Germline V gene sequence: CDR1 LNHDA, CDR2 SQIVND (reference sequence). CDR3 DNA sequence: TGTGCCAGTAGCTTAGGGGGTCAGCCCCAGCATTTT. Translating gives CASSLGGQPQHF.

The chain links TRBV6-5 to TRBJ1-2, with D perhaps matching TRBD1 (5 bases). Between the trimmed V and J ends, which lost 0 bases and 4 bases, there was a span of 12 bases. This CDR3 is built from 15 residues. Per the germline V gene, CDR1 is MNHEY and CDR2 is SVGAGI. DNA of the CDR3: TGTGCCAGCAGTTACTCCGCGGGGACTTCCTATGGCTACACCTTC. It translates to CASSYSAGTSYGYTF.

The chain employs TRBV6-5 and TRBJ1-4; 8 bases are a match to TRBD1. Trimming removed 7 bases from V and 7 bases from J; junction bases left unmatched: 8. This CDR3 is 14 amino acids long. In germline, CDR1 is MNHEY, CDR2 SVGAGI. The CDR3 DNA is TGTGCCAGCATTTGGACAGGGTCGAGTGAAAAACTGTTTTTT. Protein product: CASIWTGSSEKLFF.

This sequence joins TRBV7-2 and TRBJ1-2; 8 bases are a match to TRBD1. The CDR3 runs 15 residues. Looked up from germline, CDR1 is SGHTA and CDR2 is FQGNSA. The V gene end was trimmed by 8 bases and the J gene end by 4 bases; junction bases not matched to a gene: 12. In DNA, the CDR3 is TGTGCCAGCGGGTGGGACAGGCGAGTGCCCTATGGCTACACCTTC. Amino acids: CASGWDRRVPYGYTF.

V gene TRBV9 combines with J gene TRBJ2-7, with D possibly being TRBD2 (5 bases). The CDR3 consists of 14 residues. CDR1 and CDR2 from the germline V gene are SGDLS and YYNGEE. V lost 0 bases and J 6 bases, leaving 13 bases between the germline ends. CDR3 bases: TGTGCCAGCAGCGTAGTGCAGGTTGGAGGCGAGCAGTACTTC. It yields the protein CASSVVQVGGEQYF.

The rearrangement uses TRBV3-1 (or the pseudogene TRBV3-2) and TRBJ2-3; D perhaps matches TRBD2 (6 bases). The V end lost 5 bases, the J end lost 4 bases, and 13 bases lay between the germline ends. Per germline, CDR1 LGHDT and CDR2 YNNKEL (reference sequence). This CDR3 spans 14 amino acids. DNA for the CDR3: TGTGCCAGCAGCACATTAGCGGCGGCAGATACGCAGTATTTT. Translation gives CASSTLAAADTQYF.

This clone showed up just a few times. The V and J genes are TRBV3-1 (or the pseudogene TRBV3-2) and TRBJ1-1; D call uncertain. The length of the CDR3 is 15 residues. CDR1 and CDR2 (germline): LGHDT, YNNKEL (reference sequence). Trimming took off 7 bases at V and 1 base at J, with 16 bases between the two ends. CDR3: CASTILGRSNTEAFF. CDR3 nucleotide sequence: TGTGCCAGCACCATCCTTGGCAGGTCGAACACTGAAGCTTTCTTT.

The chain carries TRBV7-9 and TRBJ2-7; 14 bases line up with TRBD2. CDR1 SEHNR and CDR2 FQNEAQ come from the germline V gene (reference sequence). CDR3 length: 19 residues. Trimming took 5 bases from V and 1 from J; bases not matched to a gene: 13. The CDR3: CASSPTQGLAGGGSYEQYF. CDR3 DNA: TGTGCCAGCAGCCCTACTCAAGGACTAGCGGGAGGTGGTTCCTACGAGCAGTACTTC.

The V call is TRBV15, the J call TRBJ2-7; weak D call: TRBD2 (6 bases). CDR1 is LNHNV and CDR2 is YYDKDF in the germline V gene (reference sequence). V lost 4 bases to trimming and J lost 5 bases, with 21 bases between them. CDR3 length equals 16 residues. The CDR3 here is CATSKGRGAGRNEQYF. DNA for the CDR3: TGTGCCACCAGCAAAGGACGAGGGGCGGGACGCAACGAGCAGTACTTC.

The chain employs TRBV5-5 and TRBJ1-3; perhaps TRBD1 as D (6 bases). This CDR3 comprises 20 residues. The germline gives CDR1 SGHKS, CDR2 YYEKEE (reference sequence). Trimming took 4 bases from V and 8 from J, leaving 34 bases between them. CDR3 region: CASSATDPGYLRTGSHTIYF. CDR3 in DNA: TGTGCCAGCAGCGCGACTGACCCGGGGTACCTCCGTACAGGGTCGCACACCATATATTTT.

This chain links TRBV27 with TRBJ2-5; maybe TRBD1 (6 bases). The CDR3 length is 14 residues. Germline V gives CDR1 MNHEY, CDR2 SMNVEV (reference sequence). V lost 3 bases and J lost 2, with 10 bases in between. CDR3 DNA sequence: TGTGCCAGCAGTTTCGCCGACAGGCAAGAGACCCAGTACTTC. Residues: CASSFADRQETQYF.

The rearrangement joins TRBV6-5 to TRBJ1-2; D may be TRBD1 (6 bases). From germline, CDR1 is MNHEY and CDR2 SVGAGI. Between the trimmed V and J ends, which lost 6 bases and 8 bases, there was a span of 16 bases. The CDR3 loop spans 13 amino acids. The CDR3 reads CASRIQGAAGYTF. CDR3 in DNA: TGTGCCAGCAGGATACAGGGAGCGGCCGGCTACACCTTC.

This chain joins TRBV18 and TRBJ1-1; the match to TRBD1 covers 7 bases. The germline V gene has CDR1 KGHSH and CDR2 LQKENI. V dropped 6 bases and J dropped 0; count of bases not matched to a gene: 7. The CDR3 loop spans 15 amino acids. The CDR3 DNA sequence: TGTGCCAGCTCGCGGGGACAGACAATGAACACTGAAGCTTTCTTT. It yields the protein CASSRGQTMNTEAFF.

The chain couples TRBV4-1 to TRBJ1-5, with unresolved D. The V gene's germline CDR1 is MGHRA and CDR2 YSYEKL. Trimming cost V 3 bases and J 6 bases, with 18 bases left between them. The CDR3 length is 16 residues. In nucleotides, the CDR3 is TGCGCCAGCAGCCATGAGGTGCGTTGGGCCGGTCAGCCCCAGCATTTT. Its translation is CASSHEVRWAGQPQHF.

This chain uses TRBV10-2 with TRBJ2-3; TRBD2 is a possible D gene (5 bases). Trimming pared 9 bases from V and 1 base from J, leaving 5 bases between. The CDR3 is 11 residues long. Germline assignment: CDR1 WSHSY and CDR2 SAAADI. CDR3 DNA: TGCGCCAGGAGGGGCACAGATACGCAGTATTTT. Protein product: CARRGTDTQYF.

The rearrangement joins TRBV2 to TRBJ2-3, with 14 bases identical to TRBD2. This CDR3 has 15 amino acids. Germline values: CDR1 SNHLY, CDR2 FYNNEI. Losses at the gene ends were 10 bases for V and 6 bases for J; bases not matched to a gene: 9. CDR3 sequence (DNA): TGTGCCACCTCGGGACTAGCGGGAGATTGGGATACGCAGTATTTT. This codes for CATSGLAGDWDTQYF.

This clone has more than one count but fewer than ten. This sequence joins TRBV6-2 or TRBV6-3 and TRBJ1-1, with D unclear. The CDR3 is 13 amino acids. Germline assignment: CDR1 MNHEY and CDR2 SVGEGT. V was shortened by 1 base and J by 6 bases, with 9 bases between the two germline ends. The CDR3, as DNA: TGTGCCAGCAGTTACTTAGCCTTCTCTGAAGCTTTCTTT. It encodes CASSYLAFSEAFF.

This rearrangement joins TRBV2 to TRBJ2-1; 10 bases line up with TRBD2. The junction had 10 bases not matched to a gene; V was cut back by 5 bases and J by 9 bases. Germline lookup yields CDR1 SNHLY and CDR2 FYNNEI. This CDR3 spans 15 amino acids. The CDR3 region has the DNA TGTGCCAGCAGTCGTAGCGGGGGGCCCACAAGTGAGCAGTTCTTC. Protein sequence: CASSRSGGPTSEQFF.

The rearrangement links TRBV2 to TRBJ1-5; tentative D call: TRBD1 (6 bases). The CDR3 extends over 13 amino acids. The germline V gene encodes CDR1 SNHLY and CDR2 FYNNEI. The V end lost 7 bases, the J end lost 5 bases, and 12 bases lay between the germline ends. The CDR3 nucleotides are TGTGCCAGCACATCGGACAGCGATCAGCCCCAGCATTTT. This translates into CASTSDSDQPQHF.

The table lists this clone with a count of one. The genes are TRBV4-3 and TRBJ1-1; tentatively, D is TRBD1 (5 bases). Trimming removed 1 base from V and 5 bases from J, with 20 bases in between. The CDR3 loop spans 17 amino acids. CDR1 is LGHNA, CDR2 YSLEER, per germline. The CDR3 DNA is TGCGCCAGCAGCCAAGGCCCGGGACGGCTTCAGGGAACTGAAGCTTTCTTT. Amino acid sequence: CASSQGPGRLQGTEAFF.

The chain carries TRBV7-2 and TRBJ2-1, with D possibly matching TRBD2 (5 bases). The germline V gene has CDR1 SGHTA and CDR2 FQGNSA. CDR3 length equals 14 residues. V was pared by 3 bases and J by 4 bases, with 10 bases between. CDR3 nucleotide sequence: TGTGCCAGCAGCTTCGCGGGCCCTTACAATGAGCAGTTCTTC. Its protein product is CASSFAGPYNEQFF.

The chain recombines TRBV5-1 with TRBJ1-6; TRBD1 agrees at 7 bases. V was pared by 3 bases and J by 10 bases, with 7 bases of the junction left unmatched. The CDR3 totals 14 residues. Germline CDR1 is SGHRS and CDR2 is YFSETQ. Here the CDR3 reads CASSSRDSGSPLHF. The CDR3 nucleotides read TGCGCCAGCAGCTCCCGGGACAGTGGCTCACCCCTCCACTTT.

This chain connects TRBV3-1 (or the pseudogene TRBV3-2) to TRBJ2-7; 7 nucleotides align to TRBD2. The CDR3 is made up of 14 amino acids. Trimming cost V 1 base and J 3 bases; bases outside gene matches: 3. Looked up from germline, CDR1 is LGHDT and CDR2 is YNNKEL (reference sequence). CDR3 nucleotides: TGTGCCAGCAGCCAAGGGGAGGGAAGCTACGAGCAGTACTTC. It encodes CASSQGEGSYEQYF.